This TCR beta chain emerged from a study of regulatory T cells in long-lasting Graves disease. The TCR beta library used iRepertoire HTBI primers with Arm-PCR amplification of CDR3. MiXCR, run by TCRdb on the multiplex PCR reads, gives a single entry per CDR3 protein. The sample includes 350,000 to 450,000 distinct CDR3 sequences, around 16% of them seen just once. This clonotype showed up many times. Its antigen is undetermined. Trimming took 4 bases from V and 4 from J, leaving 12 bases between them. This CDR3 is built from 14 residues. The time point is: newly diagnosed GD, antithyroid drugs for less than 3 months. Researchers made the TCR library from RNA that was extracted from PBMCs. Notes on the study in general: Having few samples may have compromised the accuracy.

A further study also used this sample, focusing on T cells in Graves' hyperthyroidism and ophthalmopathy. That work adds: When the TCR CDR3 underwent first-round RT-PCR, the HTBI primer set was used. From stable hyperthyroidism, ophthalmopathy was separated by a 13 V-J model.

The chain uses TRBV12-3 or TRBV12-4 and TRBJ2-3, with a possible D match to TRBD1 (6 bases). Sequencing used peripheral blood mononuclear cells (PBMCs), obtained at new diagnosis, from a patient treated with antithyroid drugs. This TCR came from a woman aged 40 to 50 with Graves disease. The CDR3 DNA is TGTGCCAGCAGTTCGTCCAGGGGAGCAGATACGCAGTATTTT. It encodes CASSSSRGADTQYF.